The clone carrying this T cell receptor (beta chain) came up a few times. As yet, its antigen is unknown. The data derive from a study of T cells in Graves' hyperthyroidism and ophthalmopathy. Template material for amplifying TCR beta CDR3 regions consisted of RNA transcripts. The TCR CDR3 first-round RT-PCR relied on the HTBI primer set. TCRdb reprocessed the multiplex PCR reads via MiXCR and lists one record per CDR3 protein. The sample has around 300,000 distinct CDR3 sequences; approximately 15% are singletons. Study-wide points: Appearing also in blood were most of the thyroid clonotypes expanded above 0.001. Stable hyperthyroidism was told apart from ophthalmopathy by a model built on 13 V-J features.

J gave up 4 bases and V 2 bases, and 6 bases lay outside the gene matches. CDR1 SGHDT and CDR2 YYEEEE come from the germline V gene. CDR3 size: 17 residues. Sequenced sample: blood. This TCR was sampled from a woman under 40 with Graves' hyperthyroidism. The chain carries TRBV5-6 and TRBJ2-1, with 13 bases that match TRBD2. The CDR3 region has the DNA TGTGCCAGCAGCTTAGGACTAGCGGGAGCACCTTACAATGAGCAGTTCTTC. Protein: CASSLGLAGAPYNEQFF.